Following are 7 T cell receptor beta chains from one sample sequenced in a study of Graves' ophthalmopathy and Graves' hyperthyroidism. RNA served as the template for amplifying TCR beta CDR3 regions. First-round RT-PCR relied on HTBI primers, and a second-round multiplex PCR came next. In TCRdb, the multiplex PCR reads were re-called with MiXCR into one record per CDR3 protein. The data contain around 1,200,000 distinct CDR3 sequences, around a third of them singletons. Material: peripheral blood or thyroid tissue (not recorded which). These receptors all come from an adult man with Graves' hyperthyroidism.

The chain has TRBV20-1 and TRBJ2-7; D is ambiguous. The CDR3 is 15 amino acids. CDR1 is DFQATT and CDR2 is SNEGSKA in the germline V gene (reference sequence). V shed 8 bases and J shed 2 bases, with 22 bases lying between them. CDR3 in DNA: TGCAGTTACCCAGCGCAAATCATCGGCACCTACGAGCAGTACTTC. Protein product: CSYPAQIIGTYEQYF.

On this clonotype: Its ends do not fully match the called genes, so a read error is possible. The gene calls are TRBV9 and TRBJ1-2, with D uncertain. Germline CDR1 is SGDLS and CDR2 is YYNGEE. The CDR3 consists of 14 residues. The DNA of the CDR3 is TGTGCCAGCAGCGTAGGTCGCAACCACTACGGCTACACCTTC. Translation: CASSVGRNHYGYTF.

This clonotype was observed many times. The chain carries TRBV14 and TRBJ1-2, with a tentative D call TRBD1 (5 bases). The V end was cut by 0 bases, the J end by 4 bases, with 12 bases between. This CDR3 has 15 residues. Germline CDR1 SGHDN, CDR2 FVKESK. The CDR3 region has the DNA TGTGCCAGCAGCCAAGATATCGACAGACCCTATGGCTACACCTTC. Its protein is CASSQDIDRPYGYTF. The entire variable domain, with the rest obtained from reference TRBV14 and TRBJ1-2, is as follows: EAGVTQFPSHSVIEKGQTVTLRCDPISGHDNLYWYRRVMGKEIKFLLHFVKESKQDESGMPNNRFLAERTGGTYSTLKVQPAELEDSGVYFCASSQDIDRPYGYTFGSGTRLTVV.

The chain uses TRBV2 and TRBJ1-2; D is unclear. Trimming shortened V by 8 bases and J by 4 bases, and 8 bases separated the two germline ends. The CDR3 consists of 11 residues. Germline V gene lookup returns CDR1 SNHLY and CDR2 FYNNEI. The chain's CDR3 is CASGVPYGYTF. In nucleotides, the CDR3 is TGTGCCAGCGGAGTGCCCTATGGCTACACCTTC.

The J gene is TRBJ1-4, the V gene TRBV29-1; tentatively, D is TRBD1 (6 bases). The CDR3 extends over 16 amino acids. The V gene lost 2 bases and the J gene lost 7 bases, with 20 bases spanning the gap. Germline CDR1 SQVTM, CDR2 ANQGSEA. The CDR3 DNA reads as TGCAGCGTTGAACACAGGGACCACATGGGTAGTGAAAAACTGTTTTTT. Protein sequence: CSVEHRDHMGSEKLFF.

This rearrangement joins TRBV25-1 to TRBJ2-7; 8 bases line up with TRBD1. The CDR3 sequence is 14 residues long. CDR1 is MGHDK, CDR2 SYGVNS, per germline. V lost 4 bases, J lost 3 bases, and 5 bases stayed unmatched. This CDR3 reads CASSALGQDYEQYF. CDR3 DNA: TGTGCCAGCAGTGCGTTGGGACAGGACTACGAGCAGTACTTC.

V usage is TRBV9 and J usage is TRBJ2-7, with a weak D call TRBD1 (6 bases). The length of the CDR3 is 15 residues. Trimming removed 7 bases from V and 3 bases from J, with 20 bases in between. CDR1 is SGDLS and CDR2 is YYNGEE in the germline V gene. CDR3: CASGSGWQGHYEQYF. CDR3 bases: TGTGCCAGCGGATCTGGATGGCAGGGGCACTACGAGCAGTACTTC.